This is a list of T cell receptor beta chains from one sample in a study of blood T cell repertoires in COVID-19. Data came from immunoSEQ multiplex PCR; TCRdb stores just in-frame clones and leaves some out. The sample includes about 120,000 clones, roughly 80% of them seen just once. Material: peripheral blood. These receptors came from a human donor in a cohort sampled during active COVID-19. CDR3s include the opening cysteine and the closing phenylalanine or tryptophan. D genes are given only for firm matches. Clone size appears in some rows only: once, few, many, or a class for an expanded clone.

v_call: TRBV5-6
clone_size: NA
d_call: TRBD1
j_call: TRBJ1-4
cdr3_aa: CASSFGQGAYNEKLFF
cdr3_nt: TGTGCCAGCAGCTTCGGACAGGGGGCCTATAATGAAAAACTGTTTTTT

v_call: TRBV14
clone_size: NA
d_call: NA
j_call: TRBJ1-1
cdr3_aa: CASSQAGQLNTEAFF
cdr3_nt: TGTGCCAGCAGCCAAGCTGGGCAGTTGAACACTGAAGCTTTCTTT

v_call: TRBV6-2/TRBV6-3
clone_size: NA
d_call: TRBD1
j_call: TRBJ1-3
cdr3_aa: CASSYSRQGNTIYF
cdr3_nt: TGTGCCAGCAGTTACTCGCGACAGGGGAACACCATATATTTT

v_call: TRBV11-2
clone_size: once
d_call: TRBD2
j_call: TRBJ2-5
cdr3_aa: CASSFTSGRTPYSRETQYF
cdr3_nt: TGTGCCAGCAGCTTCACTAGCGGGAGAACCCCCTACTCTCGGGAGACCCAGTACTTC

v_call: TRBV6-6
clone_size: few
d_call: NA
j_call: TRBJ1-4
cdr3_aa: CASSYSNWGVDEKLFF
cdr3_nt: TGTGCCAGCAGTTACTCGAACTGGGGGGTGGATGAAAAACTGTTTTTT

v_call: TRBV6-1
clone_size: NA
d_call: TRBD1
j_call: TRBJ2-7
cdr3_aa: CASSEGGQGFPYEQYF
cdr3_nt: TGTGCCAGCAGTGAAGGGGGACAGGGGTTCCCCTACGAGCAGTACTTC

v_call: TRBV4-1
clone_size: NA
d_call: TRBD2
j_call: TRBJ2-2
cdr3_aa: CASSQEAPWVAGDTGELFF
cdr3_nt: TGCGCCAGCAGCCAAGAGGCCCCCTGGGTAGCGGGAGACACCGGGGAGCTGTTTTTT

v_call: TRBV27
clone_size: few
d_call: NA
j_call: TRBJ2-7
cdr3_aa: CASSPISNYEQYF
cdr3_nt: TGTGCCAGCAGTCCCATAAGCAACTACGAGCAGTACTTC

v_call: TRBV5-1
clone_size: NA
d_call: NA
j_call: TRBJ2-7
cdr3_aa: CASSLGEASEQYF
cdr3_nt: TGCGCCAGCAGCTTGGGAGAGGCATCCGAGCAGTACTTC

v_call: TRBV11-2
clone_size: NA
d_call: NA
j_call: TRBJ2-7
cdr3_aa: CASSFGNPSYEQYF
cdr3_nt: TGTGCCAGCAGCTTCGGGAACCCCTCCTACGAGCAGTACTTC

v_call: TRBV27
clone_size: NA
d_call: TRBD1
j_call: TRBJ1-5
cdr3_aa: CASSHRGLNQPQHF
cdr3_nt: TGTGCCAGCAGTCACAGGGGATTGAATCAGCCCCAGCATTTT

v_call: TRBV5-3
clone_size: once
d_call: NA
j_call: TRBJ2-3
cdr3_aa: CARSSTKYVSTDTQYF
cdr3_nt: TGTGCCAGAAGCTCGACTAAGTATGTAAGCACAGATACGCAGTATTTT

v_call: TRBV5-1
clone_size: NA
d_call: NA
j_call: TRBJ1-2
cdr3_aa: CASSITPQGGYTF
cdr3_nt: TGCGCCAGCAGCATTACGCCACAGGGAGGCTACACCTTC

v_call: TRBV7-9
clone_size: NA
d_call: NA
j_call: TRBJ2-7
cdr3_aa: CASRRESSYEQYF
cdr3_nt: TGTGCCAGCAGACGGGAGAGCTCCTACGAGCAGTACTTC

v_call: TRBV24-1
clone_size: NA
d_call: TRBD2
j_call: TRBJ2-2
cdr3_aa: CATSDLGSGANTGELFF
cdr3_nt: TGTGCCACCAGTGATTTAGGTAGCGGGGCGAACACCGGGGAGCTGTTTTTT

v_call: TRBV6-1
clone_size: once
d_call: NA
j_call: TRBJ1-5
cdr3_aa: CASSDVRAGEPQHF
cdr3_nt: TGTGCCAGCAGTGACGTCAGGGCTGGGGAGCCCCAGCATTTT

v_call: TRBV2
clone_size: NA
d_call: TRBD1
j_call: TRBJ2-7
cdr3_aa: CASSRTGIGYEQYF
cdr3_nt: TGTGCCAGCAGCCGGACAGGGATTGGCTACGAGCAGTACTTC

v_call: TRBV5-6
clone_size: once
d_call: NA
j_call: TRBJ2-7
cdr3_aa: CASSLGWTAIREQYF
cdr3_nt: TGTGCCAGCAGCTTGGGGTGGACAGCGATCAGAGAGCAGTACTTC

v_call: TRBV5-4
clone_size: NA
d_call: TRBD1
j_call: TRBJ1-1
cdr3_aa: CASRSGGLNTEAFF
cdr3_nt: TGTGCCAGCAGATCAGGGGGTTTGAACACTGAAGCTTTCTTT

v_call: TRBV29-1
clone_size: NA
d_call: NA
j_call: TRBJ1-3
cdr3_aa: CSALQETGKSGNTIYF
cdr3_nt: TGCAGCGCCCTCCAGGAGACAGGAAAGTCTGGAAACACCATATATTTT

v_call: TRBV20-1
clone_size: once
d_call: NA
j_call: TRBJ2-5
cdr3_aa: CSASWASFSGQETQYF
cdr3_nt: TGCAGTGCTAGTTGGGCTAGCTTCAGCGGGCAAGAGACCCAGTACTTC

v_call: TRBV5-1
clone_size: NA
d_call: NA
j_call: TRBJ1-1
cdr3_aa: CASSLTMADEAFF
cdr3_nt: TGCGCCAGCAGCTTAACGATGGCTGATGAAGCTTTCTTT

v_call: TRBV18
clone_size: NA
d_call: TRBD1
j_call: TRBJ2-7
cdr3_aa: CASSPGQGAEQYF
cdr3_nt: TGTGCCAGCTCACCGGGACAGGGGGCCGAGCAGTACTTC

v_call: TRBV6-5
clone_size: NA
d_call: NA
j_call: TRBJ1-2
cdr3_aa: CASSPGNGYTF
cdr3_nt: TGTGCCAGCAGCCCAGGGAATGGCTACACCTTC

v_call: TRBV11-2
clone_size: NA
d_call: TRBD1
j_call: TRBJ1-1
cdr3_aa: CASIGQADTEAFF
cdr3_nt: TGTGCCAGCATAGGACAGGCTGACACTGAAGCTTTCTTT

v_call: TRBV19
clone_size: NA
d_call: TRBD1
j_call: TRBJ1-1
cdr3_aa: CASSPHRGVVNTEAFF
cdr3_nt: TGTGCCAGTAGTCCCCACAGGGGGGTCGTGAACACTGAAGCTTTCTTT

v_call: TRBV18
clone_size: NA
d_call: NA
j_call: TRBJ1-1
cdr3_aa: CASSPPGVGGGTEAFF
cdr3_nt: TGTGCCAGCTCACCACCCGGGGTAGGGGGTGGCACTGAAGCTTTCTTT

v_call: TRBV19
clone_size: NA
d_call: NA
j_call: TRBJ2-7
cdr3_aa: CASSIARRERAYEQYF
cdr3_nt: TGTGCCAGTAGTATAGCGAGACGGGAGCGCGCCTACGAGCAGTACTTC

v_call: TRBV10-1
clone_size: NA
d_call: NA
j_call: TRBJ2-3
cdr3_aa: CASSESRRSTDTQYF
cdr3_nt: TGCGCCAGCAGTGAGTCGAGGAGGAGCACAGATACGCAGTATTTT

v_call: TRBV30
clone_size: NA
d_call: NA
j_call: TRBJ1-2
cdr3_aa: CAWSVQGGDYGYTF
cdr3_nt: TGTGCCTGGAGTGTACAAGGGGGGGATTATGGCTACACCTTC

v_call: TRBV5-4
clone_size: NA
d_call: NA
j_call: TRBJ2-7
cdr3_aa: CASSLATSPSYEQYF
cdr3_nt: TGTGCCAGCAGCTTGGCGACTAGTCCAAGCTACGAGCAGTACTTC

v_call: TRBV7-2
clone_size: NA
d_call: TRBD1
j_call: TRBJ1-2
cdr3_aa: CASSWDRAPANYGYTF
cdr3_nt: TGTGCCAGCAGCTGGGACAGGGCTCCCGCTAACTATGGCTACACCTTC

v_call: TRBV14
clone_size: NA
d_call: NA
j_call: TRBJ1-2
cdr3_aa: CASSQRGKLGGYTF
cdr3_nt: TGTGCCAGCAGCCAACGGGGGAAGCTTGGTGGCTACACCTTC

v_call: TRBV10-1
clone_size: NA
d_call: NA
j_call: TRBJ1-1
cdr3_aa: CASSAGTANTEAFF
cdr3_nt: TGCGCCAGCAGCGCCGGCACAGCGAACACTGAAGCTTTCTTT

v_call: TRBV20-1
clone_size: NA
d_call: NA
j_call: TRBJ2-7
cdr3_aa: CSAAALYEQYF
cdr3_nt: TGCAGTGCCGCGGCCCTCTACGAGCAGTACTTC

v_call: TRBV5-6
clone_size: NA
d_call: NA
j_call: TRBJ1-2
cdr3_aa: CASSLAGGYYGYTF
cdr3_nt: TGTGCCAGCAGCTTGGCCGGGGGATACTATGGCTACACCTTC

v_call: TRBV28
clone_size: NA
d_call: TRBD1
j_call: TRBJ1-6
cdr3_aa: CASSSSGQGANSPLHF
cdr3_nt: TGTGCCAGCAGTTCCTCGGGACAGGGGGCTAATTCACCCCTCCACTTT

v_call: TRBV3-1/TRBV3-2
clone_size: NA
d_call: NA
j_call: TRBJ2-7
cdr3_aa: CASSQGGDWDPSYSSYEQYF
cdr3_nt: TGTGCCAGCAGCCAAGGGGGGGACTGGGACCCTTCTTATTCCTCCTACGAGCAGTACTTC

v_call: TRBV7-2
clone_size: NA
d_call: NA
j_call: TRBJ2-7
cdr3_aa: CALGREYEQYF
cdr3_nt: TGTGCCTTAGGTAGGGAGTACGAGCAGTACTTC

v_call: TRBV3-1/TRBV3-2
clone_size: NA
d_call: NA
j_call: TRBJ1-1
cdr3_aa: CASSQGSGLTEAFF
cdr3_nt: TGTGCCAGCAGCCAAGGGTCAGGGCTCACTGAAGCTTTCTTT

v_call: TRBV5-1
clone_size: NA
d_call: TRBD1
j_call: TRBJ1-3
cdr3_aa: CASSLSTGGRGNTIYF
cdr3_nt: TGCGCCAGCAGCTTGTCGACAGGGGGTAGAGGAAACACCATATATTTT

v_call: TRBV21-1
clone_size: NA
d_call: NA
j_call: TRBJ2-1
cdr3_aa: CASSPRRSGSYNEQFF
cdr3_nt: TGTGCCAGCAGCCCCCGACGAAGCGGTTCCTACAATGAGCAGTTCTTC

v_call: TRBV21-1
clone_size: few
d_call: NA
j_call: TRBJ1-5
cdr3_aa: CASSKRDRNQPQHF
cdr3_nt: TGTGCCAGCAGCAAAAGGGACAGGAATCAGCCCCAGCATTTT

v_call: TRBV5-6
clone_size: NA
d_call: NA
j_call: TRBJ1-6
cdr3_aa: CASSLAGLYYSYNSPLHF
cdr3_nt: TGTGCCAGCAGCTTGGCAGGGCTATATTACTCCTATAATTCACCCCTCCACTTT

v_call: TRBV7-8
clone_size: NA
d_call: NA
j_call: TRBJ1-4
cdr3_aa: CASSLVGAAGTPTNEKLFF
cdr3_nt: TGTGCCAGCAGCTTAGTGGGGGCAGCCGGAACCCCAACTAATGAAAAACTGTTTTTT

v_call: TRBV2
clone_size: NA
d_call: NA
j_call: TRBJ2-1
cdr3_aa: CASSLWEAVSIPQFF
cdr3_nt: TGTGCCAGCAGTTTGTGGGAAGCGGTTTCAATCCCGCAGTTCTTC